These 8 T cell receptor beta chains were all obtained from the same sample, sequenced in a study of T cell changes during pregnancy in multiple sclerosis. The method was immunoSEQ multiplex PCR; TCRdb's version includes in-frame clones alone and lacks a portion of them. The sample includes 40,000 to 55,000 clones, 75% to 90% of them seen just once. Here the sequenced sample was peripheral blood, taken in the first trimester of pregnancy. The receptors were gathered from a female donor in good health, enrolled as a control in a pregnancy study.

The chain joins TRBV10-3 to TRBJ2-4, with D tentatively TRBD1 (6 bases). V lost 4 bases to trimming and J lost 7 bases, with 14 bases between them. Germline loops: CDR1 ENHRY, CDR2 SYGVKD. The CDR3 contains 14 residues. The chain's CDR3 is CAISVAGQGNIQYF. The CDR3 DNA reads TGTGCCATCAGTGTGGCAGGGCAGGGGAACATTCAGTACTTC.

The rearrangement joins TRBV5-1 to TRBJ1-2; 9 positions match TRBD1. V lost 2 bases and J lost 7; bases outside the gene matches: 9. This CDR3 contains 15 residues. The germline gives CDR1 SGHRS, CDR2 YFSETQ. The CDR3 protein is CASSLGDRDGSGYTF. As DNA, the CDR3 is TGCGCCAGCAGCTTAGGGGACAGGGATGGGTCTGGCTACACCTTC.

This chain joins TRBV7-3 and TRBJ2-5; 11 nucleotides match TRBD2. Germline lookup yields CDR1 SGHTA and CDR2 FQGTGA. The CDR3 has 15 amino acids. The trim removed 6 bases at V and 2 bases at J, leaving 5 bases unmatched. The CDR3 region has the DNA TGTGCCAGCAGGCCTAGCGGGGGGAGTCAAGAGACCCAGTACTTC. Its protein is CASRPSGGSQETQYF.

The chain combines TRBV19 with TRBJ2-7; the match to TRBD1 covers 9 bases. Germline V gene data show CDR1 as LNHDA and CDR2 as SQIVND (reference sequence). V was clipped by 4 bases and J by 5 bases; unmatched bases: 3. CDR3 length equals 13 residues. In DNA, the CDR3 is TGTGCCAGTAGTACGGACAGGGGCCACGAGCAGTACTTC. It encodes CASSTDRGHEQYF.

This chain joins TRBV7-3 and TRBJ2-7, with a tentative D call TRBD2 (5 bases). Germline V gene sequence: CDR1 SGHTA, CDR2 FQGTGA. V dropped 5 bases and J dropped 2 bases, with 16 bases sitting between them. CDR3 length: 15 amino acids. CDR3 region: CASSLGRVGPYEQYF. The CDR3 DNA reads TGTGCCAGCAGCCTGGGGAGAGTCGGGCCCTACGAGCAGTACTTC.

The chain employs TRBV5-5 and TRBJ1-4; no clear D. This CDR3 is 16 amino acids long. The V gene's germline CDR1 is SGHKS and CDR2 YYEKEE (reference sequence). Deletions cut 2 bases from V and 8 bases from J, with 19 bases between. The CDR3 DNA reads as TGTGCCAGCAGCTTTGGCCAGATCTCGACCGGGGAAAAACTGTTTTTT. Residues: CASSFGQISTGEKLFF. The full variable domain, its missing parts supplied by reference TRBV5-5 and TRBJ1-4, is DAGVTQSPTHLIKTRGQQVTLRCSPISGHKSVSWYQQVLGQGPQFIFQYYEKEERGRGNFPDRFSARQFPNYSSELNVNALLLGDSALYLCASSFGQISTGEKLFFGSGTQLSVL.

The chain joins TRBV4-1 to TRBJ2-1; 9 nucleotides line up with TRBD2. Germline lookup yields CDR1 MGHRA and CDR2 YSYEKL. The CDR3 runs to 15 residues. The junction had 1 base not matched to a gene; V was cut back by 4 bases and J by 0 bases. As DNA, the CDR3 is TGCGCCAGCAGCCCGACTAGCGGCTCCTACAATGAGCAGTTCTTC. Residues: CASSPTSGSYNEQFF.

CDR3 DNA sequence: TGTGCCAGCACGTTGGGACTAGCATCAGATACGCAGTATTTT. This codes for CASTLGLASDTQYF. The chain links TRBV27 to TRBJ2-3; TRBD2 matches 9 bases. Germline values: CDR1 MNHEY, CDR2 SMNVEV (reference sequence). V lost 7 bases, J lost 4 bases, and 6 bases stayed unmatched. This CDR3 contains 14 residues.